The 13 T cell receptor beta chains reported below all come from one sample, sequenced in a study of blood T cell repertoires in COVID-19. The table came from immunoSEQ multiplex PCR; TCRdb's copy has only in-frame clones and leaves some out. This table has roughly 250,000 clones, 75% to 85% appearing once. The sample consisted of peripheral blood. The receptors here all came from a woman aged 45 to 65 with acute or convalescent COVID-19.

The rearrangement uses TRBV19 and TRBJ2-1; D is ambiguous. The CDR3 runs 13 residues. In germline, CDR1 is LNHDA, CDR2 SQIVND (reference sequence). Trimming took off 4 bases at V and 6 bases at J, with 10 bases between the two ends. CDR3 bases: TGTGCCAGTAGTAGACACGAAGGCAATGAGCAGTTCTTC. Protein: CASSRHEGNEQFF. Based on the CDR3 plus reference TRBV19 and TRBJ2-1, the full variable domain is DGGITQSPKYLFRKEGQNVTLSCEQNLNHDAMYWYRQDPGQGLRLIYYSQIVNDFQKGDIAEGYSVSREKKESFPLTVTSAQKNPTAFYLCASSRHEGNEQFFGPGTRLTVL.

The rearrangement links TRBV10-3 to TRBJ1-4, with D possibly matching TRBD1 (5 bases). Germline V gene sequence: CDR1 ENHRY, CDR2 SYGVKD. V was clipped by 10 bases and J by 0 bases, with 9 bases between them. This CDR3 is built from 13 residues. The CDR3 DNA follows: TGTGCCACGACAGAAGCAACTAATGAAAAACTGTTTTTT. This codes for CATTEATNEKLFF.

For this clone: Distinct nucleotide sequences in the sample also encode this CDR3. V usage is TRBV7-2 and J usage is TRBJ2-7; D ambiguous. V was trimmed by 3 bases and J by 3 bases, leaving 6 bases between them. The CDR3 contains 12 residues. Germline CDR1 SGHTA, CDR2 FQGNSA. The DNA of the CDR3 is TGTGCCAGCAGCTTGAGTTTCTACGAGCAGTACTTC. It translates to CASSLSFYEQYF.

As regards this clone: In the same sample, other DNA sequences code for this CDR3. CDR3 nucleotides: TGTGCCAGCAGCCGGGACATCGGAAACACCATATATTTT. It translates to CASSRDIGNTIYF. The J gene is TRBJ1-3, the V gene TRBV5-4; D perhaps matches TRBD1 (6 bases). This CDR3 is built from 13 residues. Germline V gene sequence: CDR1 SGHNT, CDR2 YYREEE (reference sequence). V was shortened by 4 bases and J by 4 bases, with 9 bases between the two germline ends.

CDR3 nucleotide sequence: TGTGCCAGCAGCGTGGAAAAAATATCGGGCACTGAAGCTTTCTTT. Translating gives CASSVEKISGTEAFF. The chain joins TRBV7-2 to TRBJ1-1; the D is unclear. Germline assignment: CDR1 SGHTA and CDR2 FQGNSA. The CDR3 loop spans 15 amino acids. V gave up 5 bases and J gave up 4 bases, with 17 bases separating them.

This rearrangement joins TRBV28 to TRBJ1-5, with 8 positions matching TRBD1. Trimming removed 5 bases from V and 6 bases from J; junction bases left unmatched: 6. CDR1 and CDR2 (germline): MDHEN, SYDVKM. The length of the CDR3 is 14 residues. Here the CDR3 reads CASSRQGAGQPQHF. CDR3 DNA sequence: TGTGCCAGCAGTAGGCAGGGGGCTGGTCAGCCCCAGCATTTT. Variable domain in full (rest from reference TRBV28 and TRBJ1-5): DVKVTQSSRYLVKRTGEKVFLECVQDMDHENMFWYRQDPGLGLRLIYFSYDVKMKEKGDIPEGYSVSREKKERFSLILESASTNQTSMYLCASSRQGAGQPQHFGDGTRLSIL.

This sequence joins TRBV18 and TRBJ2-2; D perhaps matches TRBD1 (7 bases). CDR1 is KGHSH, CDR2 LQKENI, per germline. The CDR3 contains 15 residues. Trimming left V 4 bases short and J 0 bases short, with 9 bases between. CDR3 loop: CASSRGTANTGELFF. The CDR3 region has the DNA TGTGCCAGCTCACGCGGGACAGCGAACACCGGGGAGCTGTTTTTT. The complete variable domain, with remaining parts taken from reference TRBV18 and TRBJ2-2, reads NAGVMQNPRHLVRRRGQEARLRCSPMKGHSHVYWYRQLPEEGLKFMVYLQKENIIDESGMPKERFSAEFPKEGPSILRIQQVVRGDSAAYFCASSRGTANTGELFFGEGSRLTVL.

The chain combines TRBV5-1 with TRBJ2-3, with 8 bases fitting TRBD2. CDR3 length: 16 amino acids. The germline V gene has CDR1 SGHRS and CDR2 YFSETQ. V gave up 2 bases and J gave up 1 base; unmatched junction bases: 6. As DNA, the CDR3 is TGCGCCAGCAGCTTTTCCGGGACTAGTGGCACAGATACGCAGTATTTT. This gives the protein CASSFSGTSGTDTQYF.

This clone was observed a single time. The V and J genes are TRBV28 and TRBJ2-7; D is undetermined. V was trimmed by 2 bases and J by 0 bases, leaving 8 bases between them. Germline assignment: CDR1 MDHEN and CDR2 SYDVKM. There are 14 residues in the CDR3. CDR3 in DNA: TGTGCCAGCAGTTTAGCCACGAGCTCCTACGAGCAGTACTTC. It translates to CASSLATSSYEQYF.

The CDR3 DNA reads as TGTGCCAGCAGCGGCGAACGTCAGGGGGCGGGAAACACCATATATTTT. Translating gives CASSGERQGAGNTIYF. This chain connects TRBV5-4 to TRBJ1-3, with TRBD1 matching 8 bases. This CDR3 has 16 residues. The V segment lost 4 bases and the J segment 4 bases; nucleotides outside the gene matches: 10. Germline-derived CDR1 and CDR2 are SGHNT and YYREEE (reference sequence).

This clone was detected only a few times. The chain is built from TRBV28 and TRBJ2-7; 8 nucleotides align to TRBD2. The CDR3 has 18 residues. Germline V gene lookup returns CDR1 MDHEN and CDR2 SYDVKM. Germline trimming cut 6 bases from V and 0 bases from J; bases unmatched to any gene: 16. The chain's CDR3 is CASRGAGLVTPSSYEQYF. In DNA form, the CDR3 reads TGTGCCAGCAGAGGCGCGGGACTAGTAACCCCCAGCTCCTACGAGCAGTACTTC.

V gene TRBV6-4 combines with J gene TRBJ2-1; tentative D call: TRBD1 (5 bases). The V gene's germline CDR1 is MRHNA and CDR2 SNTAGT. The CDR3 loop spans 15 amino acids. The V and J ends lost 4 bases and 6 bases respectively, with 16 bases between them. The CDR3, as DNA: TGTGCCAGCAGTGTAGAGGCAGGGCTCGGCAATGAGCAGTTCTTC. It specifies CASSVEAGLGNEQFF.

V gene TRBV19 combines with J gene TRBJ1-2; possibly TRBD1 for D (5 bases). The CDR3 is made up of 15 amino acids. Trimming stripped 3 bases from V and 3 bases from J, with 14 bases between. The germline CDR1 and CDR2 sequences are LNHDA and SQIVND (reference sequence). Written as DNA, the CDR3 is TGTGCCAGTAGTATTCAGTCCAGGGAAGACTATGGCTACACCTTC. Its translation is CASSIQSREDYGYTF.